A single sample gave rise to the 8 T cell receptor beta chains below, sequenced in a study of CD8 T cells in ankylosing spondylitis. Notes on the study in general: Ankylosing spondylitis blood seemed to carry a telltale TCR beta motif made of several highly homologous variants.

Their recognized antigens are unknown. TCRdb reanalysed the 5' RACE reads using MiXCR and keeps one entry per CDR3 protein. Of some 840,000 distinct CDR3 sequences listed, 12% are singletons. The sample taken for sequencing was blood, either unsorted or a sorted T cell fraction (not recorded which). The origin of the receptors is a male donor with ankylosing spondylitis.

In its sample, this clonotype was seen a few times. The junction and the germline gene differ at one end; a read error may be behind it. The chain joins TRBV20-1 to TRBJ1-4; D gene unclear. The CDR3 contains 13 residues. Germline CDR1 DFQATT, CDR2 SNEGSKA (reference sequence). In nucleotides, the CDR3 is TGCAGGGCTAAACCCTCAACTAATGAAAAACTGTTTTTT. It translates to CRAKPSTNEKLFF.

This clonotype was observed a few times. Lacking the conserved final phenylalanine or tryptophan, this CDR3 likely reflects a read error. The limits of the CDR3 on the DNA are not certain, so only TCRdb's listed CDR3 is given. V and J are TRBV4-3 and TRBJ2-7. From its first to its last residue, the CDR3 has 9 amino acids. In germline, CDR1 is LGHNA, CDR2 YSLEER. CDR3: CASSQGSFP.

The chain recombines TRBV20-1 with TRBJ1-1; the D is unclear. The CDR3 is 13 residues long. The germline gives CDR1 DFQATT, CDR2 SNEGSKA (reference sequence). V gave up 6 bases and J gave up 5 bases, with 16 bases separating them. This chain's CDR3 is CSASSVLWTEAFF. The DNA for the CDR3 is TGCAGTGCCTCCTCGGTGCTGTGGACTGAAGCTTTCTTT.

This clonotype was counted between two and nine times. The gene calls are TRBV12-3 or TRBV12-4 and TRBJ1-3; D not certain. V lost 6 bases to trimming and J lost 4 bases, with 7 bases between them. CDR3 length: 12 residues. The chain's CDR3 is CASSRLGNTIYF. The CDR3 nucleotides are TGTGCCAGCAGCAGACTAGGAAACACCATATATTTT.

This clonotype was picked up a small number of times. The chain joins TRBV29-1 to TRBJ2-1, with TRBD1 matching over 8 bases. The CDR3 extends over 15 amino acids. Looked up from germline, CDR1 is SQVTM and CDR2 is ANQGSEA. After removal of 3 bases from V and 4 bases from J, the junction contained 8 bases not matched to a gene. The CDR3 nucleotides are TGCAGCGTTGAGTCGTACAGGGGGTCATACAATGAGCAGTTCTTC. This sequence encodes CSVESYRGSYNEQFF.

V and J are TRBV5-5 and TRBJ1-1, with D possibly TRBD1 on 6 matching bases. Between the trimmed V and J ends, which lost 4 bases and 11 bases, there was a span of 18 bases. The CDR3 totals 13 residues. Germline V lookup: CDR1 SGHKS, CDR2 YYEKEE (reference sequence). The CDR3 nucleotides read TGTGCCAGCAGCCCTGGGATGGGGGCCAGCGCTTTCTTT. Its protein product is CASSPGMGASAFF.

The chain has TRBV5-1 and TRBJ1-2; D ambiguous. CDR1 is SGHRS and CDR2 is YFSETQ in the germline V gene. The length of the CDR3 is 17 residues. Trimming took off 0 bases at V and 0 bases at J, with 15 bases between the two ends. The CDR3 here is CASSLGSSLPANYGYTF. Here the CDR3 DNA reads TGCGCCAGCAGCTTGGGCAGTTCCCTCCCAGCTAACTATGGCTACACCTTC.

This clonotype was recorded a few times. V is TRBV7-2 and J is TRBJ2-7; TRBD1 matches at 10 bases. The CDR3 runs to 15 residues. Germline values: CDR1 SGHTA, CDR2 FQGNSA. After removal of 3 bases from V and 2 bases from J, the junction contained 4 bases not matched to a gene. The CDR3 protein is CASSFDRGRTYEQYF. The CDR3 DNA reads TGTGCCAGCAGCTTCGACAGGGGGCGAACCTACGAGCAGTACTTC.